What follows are 31 T cell receptor beta chains derived from one specimen sequenced in a study of regulatory T cells in long-lasting Graves disease. According to the study, TCR beta libraries were built with iRepertoire HTBI primers and CDR3-region Arm-PCR. MiXCR, run by TCRdb on the multiplex PCR reads, gives a single entry per CDR3 protein. The table lists 400,000 to 450,000 distinct CDR3 sequences, about 17% of them singletons, with roughly 10% in the top ten. Time point in this sample: newly diagnosed GD, antithyroid drugs for less than 3 months. PBMCs provided the RNA from which the TCR library was made. This sample also belongs to another study, concerning T cells in Graves' hyperthyroidism and ophthalmopathy.

The material sequenced was peripheral blood mononuclear cells (PBMCs), taken at new diagnosis, from a patient treated with antithyroid drugs. Receptors originate from a woman in her thirties with Graves disease.

This clonotype was picked up many times. A junction end diverges from the germline sequence, so it may reflect a read error. The chain links TRBV12-3 or TRBV12-4 to TRBJ2-6; no reliable D call. The CDR3 length is 15 residues. The CDR3 region is CASSLGRTGANVLTF. Written as DNA, the CDR3 is TGTGCCAGCAGCTTAGGCAGGACTGGGGCCAACGTCCTGACTTTC.

This clonotype was observed a handful of times. The germline gene is not matched at one end of the junction; a read error may be the cause. The chain uses TRBV20-1 and TRBJ2-1; D perhaps matches TRBD2 (6 bases). The CDR3 covers 15 residues. Germline lookup yields CDR1 DFQATT and CDR2 SNEGSKA (reference sequence). The CDR3 DNA sequence: TGCAGTGCTAGAGTCCCCGGGAGCTCCTGCAATGAGCAGTTCTTC. Translation: CSARVPGSSCNEQFF.

There are a few counts of this clonotype. V gene TRBV19 combines with J gene TRBJ2-7, with unresolved D. The V end was cut by 10 bases, the J end by 4 bases, with 5 bases between. Germline values: CDR1 LNHDA, CDR2 SQIVND (reference sequence). CDR3 length: 9 amino acids. CDR3 amino acids: CAIEYEQYF. The CDR3 bases are TGTGCCATCGAGTACGAGCAGTACTTC.

A remark on this clonotype: A much larger clone differs by one base, so this may be a read error. Because the CDR3 is missing its conserved closing phenylalanine or tryptophan, this is likely a read error. The chain carries TRBV11-3 and TRBJ2-1; 8 nucleotides match TRBD2. This CDR3 region has 13 residues. V lost 4 bases to trimming and J lost 9 bases; unmatched junction nucleotides: 5. Germline lookup yields CDR1 SGHNT and CDR2 YENEEA. The chain's CDR3 is CASSSREGREQFL. The CDR3 nucleotides read TGTGCCAGCAGCTCACGGGAGGGCCGTGAGCAGTTCCTC.

This clonotype was recorded at least ten times. This chain uses TRBV29-1 with TRBJ1-2, with D possibly being TRBD1 (6 bases). Germline V CDR1 and CDR2: SQVTM, ANQGSEA. V gave up 6 bases and J gave up 8 bases, with 25 bases separating them. The CDR3 totals 15 residues. This CDR3 reads CSVRDKAVVNYGYTF. The CDR3 nucleotides read TGCAGCGTACGGGACAAGGCCGTTGTCAATTACGGCTACACCTTC. Using reference TRBV29-1 and TRBJ1-2 for the parts outside the CDR3, the full variable domain is SAVISQKPSRDICQRGTSLTIQCQVDSQVTMMFWYRQQPGQSLTLIATANQGSEATYESGFVIDKFPISRPNLTFSTLTVSNMSPEDSSIYLCSVRDKAVVNYGYTFGSGTRLTVV.

Worth noting for this clonotype: It is likely a read error: a sequence one base away is far more abundant. The CDR3 reads CASSEMVTRINYGYTF. The CDR3 region has the DNA TGTGCCAGCAGTGAAATGGTGACAAGGATTAACTATGGCTACACCTTC. V gene TRBV11-2 combines with J gene TRBJ1-2; no clear D gene. The CDR3 runs to 16 residues. V shed 6 bases and J shed 1 base, with 18 bases lying between them. Germline CDR1 is SGHAT and CDR2 is FQNNGV.

Many counts were recorded for this clonotype. The chain links TRBV12-3 or TRBV12-4 to TRBJ1-4; the D gene is possibly TRBD1 (6 bases). V lost 7 bases to trimming and J lost 5 bases, with 14 bases between them. This CDR3 has 14 amino acids. The CDR3 spells CASNLPGVNEKLFF. The CDR3 DNA is TGTGCCAGCAATCTTCCAGGGGTGAATGAAAAACTGTTTTTT.

This clonotype came up many times. The germline gene is not matched at one end of the junction; a read error may be the cause. The chain employs TRBV4-3 and TRBJ2-3; no firm D call. Germline V lookup: CDR1 LGHNA, CDR2 YSLEER. The CDR3 is 13 amino acids. The CDR3 DNA sequence: TGTGCCAGCAGTGCCGGGCGCACAGATACGCAGTATTTT. Translating it yields CASSAGRTDTQYF.

Many counts were recorded for this clonotype. CDR3 loop: CSAYQETQYF. The CDR3, as DNA: TGCAGCGCGTATCAAGAGACCCAGTACTTC. The gene calls are TRBV29-1 and TRBJ2-5, with D unresolved. Trimming stripped 7 bases from V and 2 bases from J, with 5 bases between. From germline, CDR1 is SQVTM and CDR2 ANQGSEA. This CDR3 is 10 amino acids long.

The rearrangement links TRBV7-2 to TRBJ1-2; unclear D gene. The CDR3 length is 13 residues. Germline CDR1 SGHTA, CDR2 FQGNSA. Trimming left V 5 bases short and J 4 bases short, with 11 bases between. The DNA for the CDR3 is TGTGCCAGCAGCCTTCGTGGCGTCTATGGCTACACCTTC. As protein: CASSLRGVYGYTF.

J is TRBJ1-3 and V is TRBV20-1, with D perhaps matching TRBD1 (5 bases). Germline loops: CDR1 DFQATT, CDR2 SNEGSKA (reference sequence). The CDR3 totals 12 residues. V lost 3 bases to trimming and J lost 4 bases, with 7 bases between them. CDR3 coding DNA: TGCAGTGCTAGGGGGGGAGGAAACACCATATATTTT. Its translation: CSARGGGNTIYF.

V and J are TRBV28 and TRBJ1-4; D gene ambiguous. This CDR3 comprises 17 residues. From germline, CDR1 is MDHEN and CDR2 SYDVKM. Trimming removed 3 bases from V and 3 bases from J, with 17 bases in between. DNA of the CDR3: TGTGCCAGCAGTTTGCGCGGCGTGCCTAAGCCTAATGAAAAACTGTTTTTT. Protein sequence: CASSLRGVPKPNEKLFF.

In its sample, this clonotype was seen many times. This chain joins TRBV6-2 or TRBV6-3 and TRBJ2-3, with D uncertain. Germline V gene data show CDR1 as MNHEY and CDR2 as SVGEGT. The CDR3 consists of 13 residues. Trimming removed 5 bases from V and 0 bases from J, with 6 bases in between. The CDR3 protein is CASSDYSTDTQYF. The CDR3 bases are TGTGCCAGCAGTGATTATAGCACAGATACGCAGTATTTT.

A note on this clonotype: A much larger clone differs by one base, so this may be a read error. V and J are TRBV18 and TRBJ2-3; 11 positions match TRBD1. With the DNA end fitting TRBJ2-1 better, the J assignment may be wrong. The germline V gene encodes CDR1 KGHSH and CDR2 LQKENI. This CDR3 spans 15 amino acids. The CDR3 loop reads CASSPGQGDNYEQFF. The CDR3, as DNA: TGTGCCAGCTCCCCGGGACAGGGGGACAACTACGAGCAGTTCTTC.

This clonotype was counted ten times or more. The J gene is TRBJ2-3, the V gene TRBV5-6; TRBD1 matches 10 bases. V shed 4 bases, J shed 2 bases, and the junction held 7 bases outside the gene matches. The germline V gene encodes CDR1 SGHDT and CDR2 YYEEEE. The CDR3 is made up of 16 amino acids. DNA of the CDR3: TGTGCCAGCAGCCAGCCGGGACAGGGGTACACAGATACGCAGTATTTT. Its translation is CASSQPGQGYTDTQYF.

This clonotype was recorded many times. The chain is built from TRBV6-1 and TRBJ2-5; weak D call: TRBD2 (5 bases). The CDR3 runs to 13 residues. The germline V gene has CDR1 MNHNS and CDR2 SASEGT. Trimming shortened V by 5 bases and J by 2 bases, and 9 bases separated the two germline ends. CDR3 sequence reads: CASSTERQETQYF. The DNA of the CDR3 is TGTGCCAGCAGTACTGAGCGGCAAGAGACCCAGTACTTC.

There are many counts of this clonotype. The V call is TRBV6-1, the J call TRBJ1-4; D is possibly TRBD1 (6 bases). Germline-derived CDR1 and CDR2 are MNHNS and SASEGT. V lost 6 bases, J lost 6 bases, and 14 bases lay in between. The CDR3 has 14 amino acids. CDR3 DNA sequence: TGTGCCAGCAGGAAGGCGGGGGGCGATGAAAAACTGTTTTTT. Translation: CASRKAGGDEKLFF.

The J gene is TRBJ2-7, the V gene TRBV24-1; 11 bases map to TRBD2. The V and J ends lost 5 bases and 8 bases, in that order; junction bases with no gene match: 7. CDR1 is KGHDR and CDR2 is SFDVKD in the germline V gene. The CDR3 runs to 14 residues. The CDR3 sequence: CATSAPGLAEKQYF. The DNA for the CDR3 is TGTGCCACCAGTGCCCCGGGACTAGCGGAAAAGCAGTACTTC.

This clonotype was seen repeatedly, ten times or more. The chain joins TRBV5-1 to TRBJ2-3, with TRBD2 as a possible D gene (6 bases). CDR3 size: 15 residues. The germline V gene has CDR1 SGHRS and CDR2 YFSETQ. V lost 4 bases and J 2 bases, leaving 14 bases between the germline ends. The CDR3 region is CASSTGLQVTDTQYF. CDR3 nucleotides: TGCGCCAGCAGCACGGGACTGCAGGTCACAGATACGCAGTATTTT.

This clonotype occurred many times. The chain recombines TRBV12-3 or TRBV12-4 with TRBJ1-6; D gene uncertain. The CDR3 has 15 residues. V dropped 7 bases and J dropped 1 base, with 11 bases sitting between them. The CDR3 sequence: CASTAGSSYNSPLHF. The CDR3 bases are TGTGCCAGCACCGCCGGGTCTTCCTATAATTCACCCCTCCACTTT.

There are a few counts of this clonotype. This chain joins TRBV20-1 and TRBJ2-2; 9 bases fit TRBD2. The germline CDR1 and CDR2 sequences are DFQATT and SNEGSKA (reference sequence). J lost 6 bases, V lost 3 bases, and 17 bases had no gene match. CDR3 length: 18 amino acids. The CDR3 DNA reads TGCAGTGCTAGCCGGGGTGCTGCGGGAGGGCCAAGGGCCGGGGAGCTGTTTTTT. Its protein product is CSASRGAAGGPRAGELFF.

This sequence joins TRBV12-3 or TRBV12-4 and TRBJ2-7; D could derive from TRBD1 or TRBD2 (5 bases each). The V gene lost 4 bases and the J gene lost 2 bases, with 12 bases spanning the gap. CDR3 length equals 14 residues. The CDR3 loop reads CASSSGTLAYEQYF. The CDR3 nucleotides are TGTGCCAGCAGTTCGGGGACCTTAGCCTACGAGCAGTACTTC.

This clonotype was seen at least ten times. V usage is TRBV3-1 and J usage is TRBJ2-2; perhaps TRBD1 as D (6 bases). Between the trimmed V and J ends, which lost 5 bases and 15 bases, there was a span of 19 bases. This CDR3 contains 13 residues. Germline CDR1 LGHDT, CDR2 YNNKEL (reference sequence). CDR3 nucleotides: TGTGCCAGCAGCTACGACAGGAGTAGCAGATTGTTTTTT. It yields the protein CASSYDRSSRLFF.

CDR3 in amino acids: CASLTAGGVSTDTQYF. The CDR3 nucleotides read TGTGCCAGCCTGACCGCGGGGGGAGTGAGCACAGATACGCAGTATTTT. The gene calls are TRBV12-3 or TRBV12-4 and TRBJ2-3, with TRBD2 matching 8 bases. The CDR3 consists of 16 residues. The trim removed 8 bases at V and 0 bases at J, leaving 10 bases unmatched.

This clonotype appeared many times. This sequence joins TRBV12-5 and TRBJ2-1, with TRBD1 as a possible D gene (6 bases). V was shortened by 3 bases and J by 5 bases, with 11 bases between the two germline ends. Germline V CDR1 and CDR2: LGHNT, FRNRAP. CDR3 length: 14 amino acids. CDR3 DNA sequence: TGTGCTAGTGGTTTAAGGACAGAAAACAATGAGCAGTTCTTC. It translates to CASGLRTENNEQFF.

This clonotype was counted ten times or more. The V gene is TRBV27, the J gene TRBJ1-1, with D possibly being TRBD1 (5 bases). The germline V gene has CDR1 MNHEY and CDR2 SMNVEV (reference sequence). The CDR3 is 16 amino acids. V lost 6 bases and J 4 bases, leaving 21 bases between the germline ends. The CDR3: CASRRLGGAPGTEAFF. The DNA of the CDR3 is TGTGCCAGCAGGCGGTTGGGAGGGGCACCGGGCACTGAAGCTTTCTTT.

This clonotype was found a few times. The CDR3 DNA is TGTGCCAGCAGCCCACGTTACAACACCGGGGAGCTGTTTTTT. Translating it yields CASSPRYNTGELFF. V usage is TRBV7-2 and J usage is TRBJ2-2; D not resolved. V was shortened by 5 bases and J by 2 bases, with 9 bases between the two germline ends. The CDR3 is 14 amino acids. Germline V gives CDR1 SGHTA, CDR2 FQGNSA.

The chain uses TRBV24-1 and TRBJ1-4; no firm D call. Germline V gene lookup returns CDR1 KGHDR and CDR2 SFDVKD. The germline V and J ends were trimmed by 4 bases and 4 bases, with 6 bases remaining between them. CDR3 size: 13 residues. The CDR3 DNA reads TGTGCCACCAGTGACGGTGTTAATGAAAAACTGTTTTTT. Translation: CATSDGVNEKLFF.

At least ten counts were recorded for this clonotype. The chain employs TRBV28 and TRBJ1-2; D possibly corresponds to TRBD1 (6 bases). The length of the CDR3 is 15 residues. CDR1 is MDHEN and CDR2 is SYDVKM in the germline V gene. With 2 bases removed from V and 4 bases from J, the gap between germline ends came to 14 bases. The CDR3 loop is CASSLPFQGRYGYTF. In DNA form, the CDR3 reads TGTGCCAGCAGTTTACCGTTTCAGGGGCGCTATGGCTACACCTTC.

This clonotype was detected ten times or more. The chain recombines TRBV7-9 with TRBJ2-1, with 8 positions matching TRBD1. The trim removed 2 bases at V and 9 bases at J, leaving 3 bases unmatched. Germline CDR1 reads SEHNR; CDR2 reads FQNEAQ (reference sequence). The CDR3 covers 13 residues. The CDR3 bases are TGTGCCAGCAGCTTAACGGACAGGGTTGAGCAGTTCTTC. Its translation: CASSLTDRVEQFF.

The sample holds a few counts of this clonotype. Just one base apart from a much larger clone, this may be a read error. The chain employs TRBV7-2 and TRBJ2-5; the match to TRBD2 covers 8 bases. The length of the CDR3 is 13 residues. CDR1 is SGHTA and CDR2 is FQGNSA in the germline V gene. The CDR3 sequence: CVSSLLAEETQYF. Here the CDR3 DNA reads TGTGTCAGCAGCTTACTAGCGGAAGAGACCCAGTACTTC.